The 8 T cell receptor beta chains presented below share a single source sample, sequenced in a study of technical replicates of blood from a handful of donors. The method was immunoSEQ multiplex PCR; TCRdb's version includes in-frame clones alone and lacks a portion of them. The repertoire has roughly 70,000 clones, about 94% of them found once; the top ten carry about 0.35%. The sequenced material came from T cells isolated from PBMCs. These receptors all stem from a human donor in good health.

The J gene is TRBJ1-5, the V gene TRBV13; D may be TRBD1 (6 bases). The CDR3 runs 18 residues. Trimming took off 1 base at V and 0 bases at J, with 16 bases between the two ends. Germline CDR1 PRHDT, CDR2 FYEKMQ (reference sequence). The CDR3 loop is CASSLAGGRGYSNQPQHF. In nucleotides, the CDR3 is TGTGCCAGCAGCTTAGCGGGGGGGAGGGGGTATAGCAATCAGCCCCAGCATTTT.

By share, this clone counts as medium-sized. The chain is built from TRBV25-1 and TRBJ2-7; TRBD2 aligns across 12 bases. V dropped 8 bases and J dropped 3; count of bases not matched to a gene: 2. This CDR3 is built from 13 residues. Germline CDR1 reads MGHDK; CDR2 reads SYGVNS. For the CDR3, the DNA is TGTGCCAGCGGACTAGCGGGAAACTACGAGCAGTACTTC. This sequence encodes CASGLAGNYEQYF.

The rearrangement uses TRBV4-1 and TRBJ2-1, with 9 bases lining up with TRBD2. Germline trimming cut 1 base from V and 3 bases from J; bases unmatched to any gene: 7. This CDR3 region has 17 residues. Germline CDR1 reads MGHRA; CDR2 reads YSYEKL. CDR3 loop: CASSQVPLAGRYNEQFF. The DNA for the CDR3 is TGCGCCAGCAGCCAAGTTCCCCTAGCGGGACGCTACAATGAGCAGTTCTTC.

The chain couples TRBV28 to TRBJ1-2, with TRBD1 as a possible D gene (5 bases). The CDR3 length is 14 residues. CDR1 MDHEN and CDR2 SYDVKM come from the germline V gene. The V end was cut by 8 bases, the J end by 5 bases, with 18 bases between. The CDR3 region is CASSTGGALYGYTF. CDR3 in DNA: TGTGCCAGCTCCACTGGCGGGGCTTTATATGGCTACACCTTC.

The CDR3 spells CASSLRTGANEKLFF. The CDR3 nucleotides are TGTGCCAGCAGCTTAAGGACAGGGGCGAATGAAAAACTGTTTTTT. The chain carries TRBV7-8 and TRBJ1-4; 9 bases align to TRBD1. The CDR3 is 15 amino acids. V was clipped by 2 bases and J by 5 bases; unmatched bases: 3. Looked up from germline, CDR1 is SGHVS and CDR2 is FQNEAQ.

This sequence joins TRBV6-6 and TRBJ1-5; D unresolved. Germline CDR1 MNHNY, CDR2 SVGAGI (reference sequence). This CDR3 has 14 residues. V lost 0 bases and J lost 9, with 12 bases in between. The CDR3 DNA reads as TGTGCCAGCAGTTACTCGGCACCCGGAGGGCCCCAGCATTTT. This gives the protein CASSYSAPGGPQHF.

The V call is TRBV7-2, the J call TRBJ1-5; 9 bases fit TRBD1. CDR3 length equals 16 residues. In germline, CDR1 is SGHTA, CDR2 FQGNSA. The V and J ends lost 2 bases and 4 bases, in that order; junction bases with no gene match: 6. The CDR3 protein is CASSLTGGVRNQPQHF. CDR3 DNA: TGTGCCAGCAGCTTAACAGGGGGCGTGCGGAATCAGCCCCAGCATTTT.

The V gene is TRBV27, the J gene TRBJ1-5, with D unresolved. Germline V gene sequence: CDR1 MNHEY, CDR2 SMNVEV (reference sequence). This CDR3 has 13 residues. Between the trimmed V and J ends, which lost 3 bases and 4 bases, there was a span of 7 bases. DNA for the CDR3: TGTGCCAGCAGTTTCAGCGATAATCAGCCCCAGCATTTT. It encodes CASSFSDNQPQHF.